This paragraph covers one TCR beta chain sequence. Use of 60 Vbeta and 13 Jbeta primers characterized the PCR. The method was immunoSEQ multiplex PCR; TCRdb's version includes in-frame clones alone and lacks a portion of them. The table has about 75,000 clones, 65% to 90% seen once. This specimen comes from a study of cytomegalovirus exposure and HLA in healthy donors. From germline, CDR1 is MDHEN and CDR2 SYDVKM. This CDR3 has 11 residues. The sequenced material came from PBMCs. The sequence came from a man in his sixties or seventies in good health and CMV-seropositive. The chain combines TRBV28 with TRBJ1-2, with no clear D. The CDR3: CGAGGNYGYTF. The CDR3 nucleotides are TGTGGGGCAGGAGGTAACTATGGCTACACCTTC.